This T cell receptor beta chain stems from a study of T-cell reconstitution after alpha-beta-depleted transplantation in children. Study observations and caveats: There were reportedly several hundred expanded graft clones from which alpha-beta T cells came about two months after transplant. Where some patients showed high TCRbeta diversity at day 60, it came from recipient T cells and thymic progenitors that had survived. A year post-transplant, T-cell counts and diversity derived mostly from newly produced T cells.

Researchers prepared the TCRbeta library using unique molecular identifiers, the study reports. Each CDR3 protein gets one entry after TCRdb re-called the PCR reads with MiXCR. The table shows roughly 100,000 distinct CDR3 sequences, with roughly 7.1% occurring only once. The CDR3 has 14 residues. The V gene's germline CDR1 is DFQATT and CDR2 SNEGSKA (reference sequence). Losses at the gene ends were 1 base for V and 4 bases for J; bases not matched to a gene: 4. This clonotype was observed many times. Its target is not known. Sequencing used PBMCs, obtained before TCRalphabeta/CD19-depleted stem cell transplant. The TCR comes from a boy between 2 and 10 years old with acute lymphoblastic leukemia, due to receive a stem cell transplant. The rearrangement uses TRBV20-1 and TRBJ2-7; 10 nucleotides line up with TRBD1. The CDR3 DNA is TGCAGTGCTAGAGGGGGACAGGGGATTTACGAGCAGTACTTC. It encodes CSARGGQGIYEQYF.